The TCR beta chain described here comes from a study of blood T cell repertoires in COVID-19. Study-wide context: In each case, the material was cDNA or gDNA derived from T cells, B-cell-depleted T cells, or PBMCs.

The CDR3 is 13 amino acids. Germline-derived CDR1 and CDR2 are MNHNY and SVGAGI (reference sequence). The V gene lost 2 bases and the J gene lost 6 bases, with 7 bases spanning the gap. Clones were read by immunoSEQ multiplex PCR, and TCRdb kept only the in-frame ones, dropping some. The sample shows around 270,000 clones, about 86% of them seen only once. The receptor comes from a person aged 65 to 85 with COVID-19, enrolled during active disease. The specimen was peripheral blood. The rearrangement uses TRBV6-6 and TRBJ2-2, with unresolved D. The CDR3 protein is CASSYESPGELFF. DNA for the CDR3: TGTGCCAGCAGTTACGAGAGTCCCGGGGAGCTGTTTTTT.